This T cell receptor beta chain came from a study of regulatory T cells in long-lasting Graves disease. The V end lost 5 bases, the J end lost 4 bases, and 14 bases lay between the germline ends. The CDR3 consists of 14 residues. The germline gives CDR1 SEHNR, CDR2 FQNEAQ (reference sequence). CDR3-region Arm-PCR and iRepertoire HTBI primers produced the TCR beta libraries. From the multiplex PCR reads, TCRdb called clonotypes with MiXCR, one entry per CDR3 protein. The sample carries some 370,000 distinct CDR3 sequences, roughly 25% recorded once. Time point reported: persistent/refractory GD, antithyroid drugs over 5 years with positive TRAb. Extracted RNA from PBMCs served as the source of the TCR library. This clonotype was counted at least ten times.

The TCR originated in a woman aged 40 to 50 with Graves disease. This material consisted of peripheral blood mononuclear cells (PBMCs), taken when the disease was refractory, from a patient treated with antithyroid drugs. The V gene is TRBV7-9, the J gene TRBJ1-1, with D possibly matching TRBD1 (6 bases). The CDR3 nucleotides read TGTGCCAGCAGCCGACAGGTTAGGACCACTGAAGCTTTCTTT. Protein sequence: CASSRQVRTTEAFF.